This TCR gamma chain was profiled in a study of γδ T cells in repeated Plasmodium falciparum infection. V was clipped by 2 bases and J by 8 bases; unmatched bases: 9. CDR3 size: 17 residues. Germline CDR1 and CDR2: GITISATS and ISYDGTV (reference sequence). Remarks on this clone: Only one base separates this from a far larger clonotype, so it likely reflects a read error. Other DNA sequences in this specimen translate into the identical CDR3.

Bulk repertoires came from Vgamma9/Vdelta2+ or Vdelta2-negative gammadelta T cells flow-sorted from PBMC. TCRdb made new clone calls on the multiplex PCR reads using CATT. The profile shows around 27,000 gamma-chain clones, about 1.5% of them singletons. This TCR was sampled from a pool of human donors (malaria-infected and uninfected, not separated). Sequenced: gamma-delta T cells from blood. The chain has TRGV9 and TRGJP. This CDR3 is CALWEDLFQLGKKIKVF. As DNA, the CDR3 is TGTGCCTTGTGGGAGGACCTATTTCAGTTGGGCAAAAAAATCAAGGTATTT.